This TCR beta chain was captured by sequencing in a study of response to subunit inactivated influenza vaccine. TCRdb ran MiXCR on the RT-PCR reads and lists one entry per CDR3 protein. The data show roughly 620,000 distinct CDR3 sequences, with around 11% seen just once and 8% to 13% held by the top ten. This clonotype showed up many times. The CDR3 is 15 residues long. V lost 5 bases and J lost 8; bases outside the gene matches: 11. Germline assignment: CDR1 MDHEN and CDR2 SYDVKM. These records were also assigned to another study, of T cells expressing NK-cell markers. According to that study: Making the TCR beta cDNA relied on 5'RACE template switching with UMIs. Sorted CD3+CD56-NKG2C+, CD3+CD56+NKG2C- and CD3+CD56+NKG2C+ T cells were the source of the TCR beta repertoires. Serological testing identified most of the eight sequenced donors as HCMV-seropositive and one as seronegative. Of the CD8+ T cell pool in about six donors, roughly 1.0-8% was accounted for by dominant NKG2C+ clonotypes.

This material consisted of PBMCs from blood, taken on the day of vaccination. The chain carries TRBV28 and TRBJ1-2; 10 bases match TRBD1. This TCR derives from a man in his forties or fifties who received an inactivated influenza vaccine. As DNA, the CDR3 is TGTGCCAGCAGTCCCCGGACAGGGGGGGTTCGCGGCTACACCTTC. Protein product: CASSPRTGGVRGYTF.